This record looks at one T cell receptor beta chain sequence and its context. Its antigen is currently unknown. The source of the sample is a study of human thymus T cells. General study points: Both thymic and peripheral blood repertoires showed apparently biased V and J usage.

Clones were sequenced by immunoSEQ multiplex PCR, and TCRdb holds only the in-frame ones, with some missing. The table includes some 46,000 clones, 85% to 95% detected once. Looked up from germline, CDR1 is SNHLY and CDR2 is FYNNEI. The V gene lost 3 bases and the J gene lost 3 bases, with 15 bases spanning the gap. The CDR3 is 15 residues long. Samples came from healthy Finnish infants during open corrective cardiac surgery. Four of the eight donors gave about 0.45-1 mL blood during surgery. All available leukocytes, rather than a set cell count, yielded the blood DNA. This TCR was sampled from a girl in the first two years of life with a congenital heart defect but otherwise immunologically healthy. The specimen sequenced was blood. This chain joins TRBV2 and TRBJ2-7, with D perhaps being TRBD1 or TRBD2 (5 bases each). CDR3 region: CASSDKGPPLYEQYF. The CDR3 nucleotides are TGTGCCAGCAGTGATAAGGGACCGCCCCTCTACGAGCAGTACTTC.